The rows below give T cell receptor beta chains drawn from one sample of a study of blood T cell repertoires in COVID-19. Clones were sequenced by immunoSEQ multiplex PCR, and TCRdb holds only the in-frame ones, with some missing. This repertoire shows more than 70,000 clones, 75% to 90% found once; its top ten account for more than 1%. Sequences were obtained from peripheral blood. The receptors stem from a man older than 75 with active or convalescent COVID-19. CDR3s include the opening cysteine and the closing phenylalanine or tryptophan. Each record gives: D gene, V gene, clone size, J gene, CDR3 DNA, CDR3 protein. D genes are given only for firm matches. Some rows mark clone size as missing; the rest say once, few, many or name a class of expanded clone.

d_gene: -; v_gene: TRBV3-1/TRBV3-2; abundance: -; j_gene: TRBJ1-3; CDR3nt: TGTGCCAGCAGCCAAGCCCACTCTGGAAACACCATATATTTT; CDR3aa: CASSQAHSGNTIYF
d_gene: TRBD1; v_gene: TRBV10-2; abundance: -; j_gene: TRBJ1-2; CDR3nt: TGCGCCAGCAGGGGGGGACAGACGACTAACTATGGCTACACCTTC; CDR3aa: CASRGGQTTNYGYTF
d_gene: -; v_gene: TRBV5-4; abundance: few; j_gene: TRBJ2-7; CDR3nt: TGTGCCAGCAGCCTTGACTTAACCTACGAGCAGTACTTC; CDR3aa: CASSLDLTYEQYF
d_gene: -; v_gene: TRBV7-9; abundance: -; j_gene: TRBJ2-7; CDR3nt: TGTGCCAGCAGCCCCTTTGGGGACCGGGAGCCGGACGAGCAGTACTTC; CDR3aa: CASSPFGDREPDEQYF
d_gene: TRBD1; v_gene: TRBV7-2; abundance: -; j_gene: TRBJ1-2; CDR3nt: TGTGCCAGCAGCCCGGGACAGAACTATGGCTACACCTTC; CDR3aa: CASSPGQNYGYTF
d_gene: TRBD1; v_gene: TRBV6-5; abundance: -; j_gene: TRBJ2-7; CDR3nt: TGTGCCAGCCCCGGGACAGGCCTCTCCTACGAGCAGTACTTC; CDR3aa: CASPGTGLSYEQYF
d_gene: TRBD2; v_gene: TRBV6-2/TRBV6-3; abundance: -; j_gene: TRBJ2-7; CDR3nt: TGTGCCAGCAGCGCCCCGACGGGAGGAGTATACGAGCAGTACTTC; CDR3aa: CASSAPTGGVYEQYF
d_gene: TRBD2; v_gene: TRBV5-1; abundance: -; j_gene: TRBJ2-1; CDR3nt: TGCGCCAGCAGCTCGGGACTAGCGGAAGACAATGAGCAGTTCTTC; CDR3aa: CASSSGLAEDNEQFF
d_gene: -; v_gene: TRBV5-1; abundance: -; j_gene: TRBJ2-2; CDR3nt: TGCGGTAACCGACGGGAGATTGACACCGGGGAGCTGTTTTTT; CDR3aa: CGNRREIDTGELFF
d_gene: -; v_gene: TRBV7-9; abundance: -; j_gene: TRBJ1-2; CDR3nt: TGTGCCAGCAGGGAACGGACAGATCCCTATGGCTACACCTTC; CDR3aa: CASRERTDPYGYTF
d_gene: TRBD2; v_gene: TRBV18; abundance: -; j_gene: TRBJ2-1; CDR3nt: TGTGCCAGCTCTGCGACTAGCGGCTACAATGAGCAGTTCTTC; CDR3aa: CASSATSGYNEQFF
d_gene: -; v_gene: TRBV5-4; abundance: -; j_gene: TRBJ2-3; CDR3nt: TGTGCCAGCAGCTTAACTCCAACCGATACGCAGTATTTT; CDR3aa: CASSLTPTDTQYF
d_gene: -; v_gene: TRBV7-2; abundance: -; j_gene: TRBJ1-1; CDR3nt: TGTGCCAGCAGCTCACCCCCTGGGTGGGGGCTGAACACTGAAGCTTTCTTT; CDR3aa: CASSSPPGWGLNTEAFF
d_gene: TRBD1; v_gene: TRBV7-2; abundance: -; j_gene: TRBJ1-2; CDR3nt: TGTGCCAGCAGCCCAGACAGGGTTCGGGGCTATGGCTACACCTTC; CDR3aa: CASSPDRVRGYGYTF
d_gene: TRBD2; v_gene: TRBV11-2; abundance: -; j_gene: TRBJ2-1; CDR3nt: TGTGCCAGCAGCTTAATCGCTAGCGGGAGGGCCGGTGAGCAGTTCTTC; CDR3aa: CASSLIASGRAGEQFF
d_gene: TRBD1; v_gene: TRBV27; abundance: -; j_gene: TRBJ1-1; CDR3nt: TGTGCCAGCAGTTTCCATGACAGGGGCACTGAAGCTTTCTTT; CDR3aa: CASSFHDRGTEAFF
d_gene: TRBD1; v_gene: TRBV23-1; abundance: -; j_gene: TRBJ2-2; CDR3nt: TGCGCCAGCAGTCACTTTCGGGACAGGGCGAACGGCGGGGAGCTGTTTTTT; CDR3aa: CASSHFRDRANGGELFF
d_gene: -; v_gene: TRBV7-2; abundance: -; j_gene: TRBJ2-3; CDR3nt: TGTGCCAGCAGCCGTACAGATACGCAGTATTTT; CDR3aa: CASSRTDTQYF
d_gene: TRBD1; v_gene: TRBV19; abundance: -; j_gene: TRBJ1-4; CDR3nt: TGTGCCAGTAGTATCGCAGGGGGATTTTCCCCCATGAAAAAACTGTTTTTT; CDR3aa: CASSIAGGFSPMKKLFF
d_gene: -; v_gene: TRBV7-2; abundance: -; j_gene: TRBJ2-7; CDR3nt: TGTGCCAGCAGTCAAGACAGAAGCTCCTACGAGCAGTACTTC; CDR3aa: CASSQDRSSYEQYF
d_gene: -; v_gene: TRBV19; abundance: -; j_gene: TRBJ1-5; CDR3nt: TGTGCCAGTAGCCTGCCGTTGGGGCGGGGGAATCAGCCCCAGCATTTT; CDR3aa: CASSLPLGRGNQPQHF
d_gene: TRBD1; v_gene: TRBV9; abundance: -; j_gene: TRBJ1-3; CDR3nt: TGTGCCAGCAGCGAAACCAGGGGGCAAATCTCTGGAAACACCATATATTTT; CDR3aa: CASSETRGQISGNTIYF
d_gene: -; v_gene: TRBV7-9; abundance: -; j_gene: TRBJ2-2; CDR3nt: TGTGCCAGCAGCTTAATGTCCGGGTACACCGGGGAGCTGTTTTTT; CDR3aa: CASSLMSGYTGELFF
d_gene: -; v_gene: TRBV7-9; abundance: -; j_gene: TRBJ1-4; CDR3nt: TGTGCCAGCAGCCACGTCACTACTTCTAATGAAAAACTGTTTTTT; CDR3aa: CASSHVTTSNEKLFF
d_gene: -; v_gene: TRBV28; abundance: -; j_gene: TRBJ1-1; CDR3nt: TGTGCCAGCAGTTTAAGAGATGAAGCTTTCTTT; CDR3aa: CASSLRDEAFF
d_gene: TRBD1; v_gene: TRBV29-1; abundance: -; j_gene: TRBJ2-1; CDR3nt: TGCAGCACTGCGAGACAGGGGGCGGGGAATGAGCAGTTCTTC; CDR3aa: CSTARQGAGNEQFF
d_gene: -; v_gene: TRBV27; abundance: -; j_gene: TRBJ1-4; CDR3nt: TGTGCCAGCAGTTTTACCCCGGGGTTTGATGAAAAACTGTTTTTT; CDR3aa: CASSFTPGFDEKLFF
d_gene: -; v_gene: TRBV11-1; abundance: few; j_gene: TRBJ2-2; CDR3nt: TGTGCCAGCAGCTCGACTAGTCCGAACACCGGGGAGCTGTTTTTT; CDR3aa: CASSSTSPNTGELFF
d_gene: -; v_gene: TRBV7-3; abundance: -; j_gene: TRBJ2-1; CDR3nt: TGTGCCAGCAGCCCTGACTCCCTAGGTCGAGGTGAGCAGTTCTTC; CDR3aa: CASSPDSLGRGEQFF
d_gene: TRBD2; v_gene: TRBV7-6; abundance: -; j_gene: TRBJ2-7; CDR3nt: TGTGCCAGCAGCCCGGGACTAGCGGTGACCTACGAGCAGTACTTC; CDR3aa: CASSPGLAVTYEQYF
d_gene: -; v_gene: TRBV11-2; abundance: -; j_gene: TRBJ2-3; CDR3nt: TGTGCCAGCAGCTTAGGGACAACTAGCACAGATACGCAGTATTTT; CDR3aa: CASSLGTTSTDTQYF
d_gene: TRBD2; v_gene: TRBV7-9; abundance: once; j_gene: TRBJ2-1; CDR3nt: TGTGCCAGCCCGGGAGGCCCCTACAATGAGCAGTTCTTC; CDR3aa: CASPGGPYNEQFF
d_gene: -; v_gene: TRBV4-3; abundance: few; j_gene: TRBJ1-2; CDR3nt: TGCGCCAGCAGCCAAGATGGAGGGGACGGCTACACCTTC; CDR3aa: CASSQDGGDGYTF
d_gene: -; v_gene: TRBV7-8; abundance: once; j_gene: TRBJ1-5; CDR3nt: TGTGCCAGCAGCTTAGGTCGGAGCAATCAGCCCCAGCATTTT; CDR3aa: CASSLGRSNQPQHF
d_gene: -; v_gene: TRBV7-9; abundance: -; j_gene: TRBJ1-3; CDR3nt: TGTGCCAGCAGCTTAGCTCAGGGCTCTGGAAACACCATATATTTT; CDR3aa: CASSLAQGSGNTIYF